These T cell receptor beta chains were read from a single sample in a study of radiation and T cells in renal cell carcinoma. Here immunoSEQ multiplex PCR was the method, and the copy in TCRdb shows in-frame clones only, minus some. In the table there are about 150,000 clones, 87% of which are singletons. The starting material was blood, obtained from a patient whose treatment included radiotherapy and nephrectomy. The origin of the receptors is a woman aged 50 to 60 with renal cell carcinoma. CDR3s include the opening cysteine and the closing phenylalanine or tryptophan. A D gene is named only where the DNA matches it firmly. Clone size is not always given. Where it is, it says once, few, many or a class for expanded clones.

d_gene	abundance	v_gene	j_gene	CDR3nt	CDR3aa
TRBD1	few	TRBV10-3	TRBJ1-6	TGTGCCATCAGTGAGGAGACAGGGCATTCACCCCTCCACTTT	CAISEETGHSPLHF
TRBD2	few	TRBV7-9	TRBJ2-3	TGTGCCAGCAGCACGGGACTAGCAGTCGCTACGCAGTATTTT	CASSTGLAVATQYF
TRBD2	.	TRBV2	TRBJ2-2	TGTGCCAGCAGTGGAACTAGCGCGAACACCGGGGAGCTGTTTTTT	CASSGTSANTGELFF
TRBD1	few	TRBV4-1	TRBJ2-2	TGCGCCAGCAGCCGCATCCAAGGCAGGGACAGGGGGCCCCCGGCCGGGGAGCTGTTTTTT	CASSRIQGRDRGPPAGELFF
.	.	TRBV9	TRBJ2-2	TGTGCCAGCAGCGTAGTCATGAACATGGGGCTGTTTTTT	CASSVVMNMGLFF
TRBD1	.	TRBV11-2	TRBJ1-2	TGTGCCAGCAGCGCTAGTACAGGGGCCGGATATGGCTACACCTTC	CASSASTGAGYGYTF
TRBD1	.	TRBV5-1	TRBJ1-2	TGCGCCAGCAGCCTAATCCCAGGGGGCGGTGCGGATGGCTACACCTTC	CASSLIPGGGADGYTF
TRBD2	.	TRBV5-1	TRBJ2-1	TGCGCCAGCAGCTTGGCCAGAGGGACTAGCGGACCCAGAGGGTCCTACAATGAGCAGTTCTTC	CASSLARGTSGPRGSYNEQFF
.	.	TRBV6-5	TRBJ2-7	TGTGCCAGCAGTATCGAAGGGAGGTCCTACGAGCAGTACTTC	CASSIEGRSYEQYF
.	once	TRBV5-1	TRBJ2-3	TGCGCCAGCAGCGCAGAGGGCCGGGGGATAGATACGCAGTATTTT	CASSAEGRGIDTQYF
TRBD1	.	TRBV19	TRBJ1-4	TGTGCCAGTAGTCCCCGGGACAGGGCTAATGAAAAACTGTTTTTT	CASSPRDRANEKLFF
TRBD2	.	TRBV9	TRBJ2-2	TGTGCCAGCAGCGTACAGACTAGCGGGGGCGGCGGGGAGCTGTTTTTT	CASSVQTSGGGGELFF
.	.	TRBV10-3	TRBJ2-7	TGTGCCATCAGTGACCCTCGGGGGTTCCACGAGCAGTACTTC	CAISDPRGFHEQYF
.	.	TRBV11-2	TRBJ2-7	TGTGCCAGCAGCTTTGGACTATACGAGCAGTACTTC	CASSFGLYEQYF
.	.	TRBV5-6	TRBJ2-3	TGTGCCAGCAGCTTGGGGCGGGCCGCAAGATACACAGATACGCAGTATTTT	CASSLGRAARYTDTQYF
TRBD1	.	TRBV5-4	TRBJ2-7	TGTGCCAGCAGCTCCCGGGACAGGTCCTACGAGCAGTACTTC	CASSSRDRSYEQYF
.	.	TRBV27	TRBJ1-2	TGTGCCAGCAGTTTTGGACCTAACTATGGCTACACCTTC	CASSFGPNYGYTF
.	.	TRBV5-1	TRBJ1-1	TGCGCCAGCAGCTTGGAGGCGAACACTGAAGCTTTCTTT	CASSLEANTEAFF